One and the same sample provided the 12 T cell receptor beta chains below, sequenced in a study of T cells expressing NK-cell markers. Reanalyzing the 5' RACE reads, TCRdb keeps one entry per CDR3 protein, without DNA. The repertoire shows about 460,000 distinct CDR3 sequences; the top ten hold over 1.3%. Sample: blood T cells: a sorted CD56 or NKG2C T cell subset, CD4+ or CD8+ T cells, or bulk PBMC T cells (not recorded which). Receptor source: a woman aged 45-65 years in good health.

V gene TRBV5-5 combines with J gene TRBJ1-1. The CDR3 totals 14 residues. Germline CDR1 SGHKS, CDR2 YYEKEE (reference sequence). The CDR3 spells CASSFQVGNTEAFF.

This rearrangement joins TRBV24-1 to TRBJ2-1; checking the TCRdb D call of TRBD2 is not possible without DNA. Germline assignment: CDR1 KGHDR and CDR2 SFDVKD. This CDR3 comprises 18 residues. The CDR3 loop is CATSDLGLAGGHGGEQFF.

This chain joins TRBV29-1 and TRBJ2-2. In germline, CDR1 is SQVTM, CDR2 ANQGSEA. CDR3 length: 12 residues. The CDR3 loop reads CSVGGKAGELFF.

The chain joins TRBV20-1 to TRBJ2-7; TCRdb indicates TRBD2, and absent DNA this call remains unverified. CDR3 length: 13 residues. Germline CDR1 DFQATT, CDR2 SNEGSKA (reference sequence). CDR3 in amino acids: CSAGGSSAYEQYF.

This chain connects TRBV10-1 to TRBJ2-2; TCRdb's D call of TRBD1 is untestable without DNA. The CDR3 is 14 amino acids. The germline CDR1 and CDR2 sequences are WNHNN and SYGVQD (reference sequence). The CDR3 sequence: CATAPGPYTGELFF.

The CDR3 reads CASSSFITTRRAGKGSPLHF. The chain combines TRBV6-5 with TRBJ1-6. CDR1 and CDR2 (germline): MNHEY, SVGAGI. The CDR3 covers 20 residues.

The rearrangement uses TRBV20-1 and TRBJ2-4. Per the germline V gene, CDR1 is DFQATT and CDR2 is SNEGSKA (reference sequence). The CDR3 consists of 14 residues. This CDR3 reads CSAKTPPDKNIQYF.

The chain joins TRBV4-1 to TRBJ2-2; TCRdb's D gene call, TRBD2, goes unchecked for lack of DNA. The germline V gene has CDR1 MGHRA and CDR2 YSYEKL. There are 17 residues in the CDR3. CDR3 region: CASSEGGLAGGSGELFF.

This chain uses TRBV29-1 with TRBJ2-6; TCRdb calls TRBD1, which cannot be checked without DNA. The length of the CDR3 is 17 residues. Germline V CDR1 and CDR2: SQVTM, ANQGSEA. CDR3 region: CSAPGRSIISGANVLTF.

The chain links TRBV15 to TRBJ2-3; absent DNA, TCRdb's TRBD1 call cannot be checked. Germline V CDR1 and CDR2: LNHNV, YYDKDF (reference sequence). The CDR3 has 12 residues. CDR3 residues: CATSPRGDTQYF.

CDR3 region: CATSDLGVAGARTDTQYF. The chain joins TRBV24-1 to TRBJ2-3; lacking DNA, the TRBD2 call made by TCRdb goes unchecked. CDR3 length equals 18 residues. Germline CDR1 KGHDR, CDR2 SFDVKD.

The rearrangement uses TRBV29-1 and TRBJ1-3. CDR1 and CDR2 from the germline V gene are SQVTM and ANQGSEA. CDR3 length: 14 amino acids. The CDR3 loop is CSVEVGSSGNTIYF.